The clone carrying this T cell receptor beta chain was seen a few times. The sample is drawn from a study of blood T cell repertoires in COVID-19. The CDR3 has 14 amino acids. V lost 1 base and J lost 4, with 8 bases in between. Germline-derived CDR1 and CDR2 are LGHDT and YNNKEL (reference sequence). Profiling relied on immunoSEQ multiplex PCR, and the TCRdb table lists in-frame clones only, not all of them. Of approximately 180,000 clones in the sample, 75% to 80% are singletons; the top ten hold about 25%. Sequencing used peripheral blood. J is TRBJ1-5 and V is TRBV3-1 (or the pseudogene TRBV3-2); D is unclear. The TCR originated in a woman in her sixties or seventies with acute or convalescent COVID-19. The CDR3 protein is CASSQGSGNQPQHF. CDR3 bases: TGTGCCAGCAGCCAAGGATCGGGGAATCAGCCCCAGCATTTT.